This TCR beta chain was obtained from a study of post-analysis software for immune sequencing data. About the study: The disease courses covered relapsing-remitting, secondary progressive and progressive-relapsing multiple sclerosis. Overall study results and limits: Under the F measure, samples that were prepared in one batch clustered strongly together. Patients showed TRBV5-6, TRBV5-1 and TRBV20-1 among 4 or 5 TRBV segments more frequent than in controls. Normalized Chao1 diversity was significantly reduced in patients versus controls.

TCR beta libraries were prepared from cDNA with unique molecular identifiers. When roughly 0.9 to 10 million T cells were used, they gave around 500,000 cDNA molecules. TCRdb independently ran MiXCR on the PCR reads; one entry per CDR3 protein. The repertoire holds hundreds of thousands of distinct CDR3 sequences, with approximately 30% as singletons. Deletions cut 4 bases from V and 8 bases from J, with 23 bases between. CDR1 and CDR2 from the germline V gene are MNHNS and SASEGT. The CDR3 has 16 residues. This clonotype was seen only once. What it binds is not known. The TCR was taken from a girl aged 10 to 17 with multiple sclerosis. The V call is TRBV6-1, the J call TRBJ1-2; no definite D call. The source material was blood. The CDR3 here is CASSAQFSDPRRGYTF. DNA for the CDR3: TGTGCCAGCAGTGCCCAGTTCTCGGACCCCCGGCGAGGCTACACCTTC.